One and the same sample provided the 29 T cell receptor beta chains below, sequenced in a study of control samples from healthy donors and cancer patients. Clones were sequenced by immunoSEQ multiplex PCR, and TCRdb holds only the in-frame ones, with some missing. The table records about 140,000 clones, less than 90% of them present only once. The sample consisted of blood. Receptors were obtained from a woman aged 25 to 39 in good health.

The genes are TRBV6-5 and TRBJ2-4; 9 bases match TRBD1. The trim removed 8 bases at V and 1 base at J, leaving 6 bases unmatched. CDR3 size: 15 residues. Germline CDR1 MNHEY, CDR2 SVGAGI. The CDR3 nucleotides are TGTGCCAGCCCCGGGGACAGGGAGGCCAAAAACATTCAGTACTTC. Amino acid sequence: CASPGDREAKNIQYF.

A single count supports this clone. This chain links TRBV7-2 with TRBJ2-7; no definite D call. Per the germline V gene, CDR1 is SGHTA and CDR2 is FQGNSA. The CDR3 covers 13 residues. V dropped 5 bases and J dropped 7 bases, with 15 bases sitting between them. The CDR3 DNA sequence: TGTGCCAGCAGCCCCTGGTTTGGCGGTGAGCAGTACTTC. Its translation: CASSPWFGGEQYF.

The chain carries TRBV25-1 and TRBJ1-6; D uncertain. Germline CDR1 and CDR2: MGHDK and SYGVNS. The CDR3 extends over 13 amino acids. The V end lost 0 bases, the J end lost 10 bases, and 7 bases lay between the germline ends. The CDR3 region has the DNA TGTGCCAGCAGTGAATATGGGCGGTCACCCCTCCACTTT. It specifies CASSEYGRSPLHF.

CDR3 residues: CASSPRGEGPYEQYF. Here the CDR3 DNA reads TGTGCCAGCAGCCCTAGAGGCGAGGGCCCCTACGAGCAGTACTTC. This chain connects TRBV9 to TRBJ2-7, with D perhaps TRBD2 (5 bases). CDR1 is SGDLS, CDR2 YYNGEE, per germline. The CDR3 has 15 amino acids. V dropped 4 bases and J dropped 2 bases, with 16 bases sitting between them.

The chain links TRBV19 to TRBJ2-7; the match to TRBD1 covers 9 bases. V lost 1 base and J lost 0; bases outside the gene matches: 4. This CDR3 spans 16 amino acids. CDR1 and CDR2 (germline): LNHDA, SQIVND (reference sequence). The CDR3 loop reads CASSIAPGQGSYEQYF. CDR3 coding DNA: TGTGCCAGTAGTATAGCCCCGGGACAGGGCTCCTACGAGCAGTACTTC.

The chain recombines TRBV5-1 with TRBJ1-2; the match to TRBD1 covers 9 bases. The ends lost 4 bases at V and 7 bases at J; junction bases unmatched: 8. The germline V gene has CDR1 SGHRS and CDR2 YFSETQ. CDR3 length equals 14 residues. DNA for the CDR3: TGCGCCAGCAGCCAAAAACAGGGGGCTGCTGGCTACACCTTC. Translation: CASSQKQGAAGYTF.

This chain joins TRBV19 and TRBJ1-5, with 9 bases fitting TRBD1. Germline V gene lookup returns CDR1 LNHDA and CDR2 SQIVND (reference sequence). The CDR3 extends over 15 amino acids. The junction had 13 bases not matched to a gene; V was cut back by 9 bases and J by 7 bases. The CDR3 sequence: CASHPRDRVKQPQHF. CDR3 sequence (DNA): TGTGCCAGCCACCCCCGGGACAGGGTAAAACAGCCCCAGCATTTT.

The chain combines TRBV15 with TRBJ2-7, with D uncertain. This CDR3 comprises 13 residues. The ends were cut back, 3 bases at V and 2 bases at J, with 8 bases in the middle. From germline, CDR1 is LNHNV and CDR2 YYDKDF (reference sequence). CDR3 coding DNA: TGTGCCACCAGCAGTGGCAGGACCTACGAGCAGTACTTC. The encoded protein is CATSSGRTYEQYF.

This clone was detected once. This chain joins TRBV13 and TRBJ1-1; D unclear. CDR3 length: 13 amino acids. The germline CDR1 and CDR2 sequences are PRHDT and FYEKMQ (reference sequence). V was trimmed by 2 bases and J by 1 base, leaving 5 bases between them. This chain's CDR3 is CASSLLWNTEAFF. DNA of the CDR3: TGTGCCAGCAGCTTATTATGGAACACTGAAGCTTTCTTT. The full variable domain, completed using reference TRBV13 and TRBJ1-1, is AAGVIQSPRHLIKEKRETATLKCYPIPRHDTVYWYQQGPGQDPQFLISFYEKMQSDKGSIPDRFSAQQFSDYHSELNMSSLELGDSALYFCASSLLWNTEAFFGQGTRLTVV.

The J gene is TRBJ1-5, the V gene TRBV18; TRBD1 agrees at 7 bases. CDR3 length: 15 residues. CDR1 KGHSH and CDR2 LQKENI come from the germline V gene. V trimming: 4 bases; J trimming: 3 bases; junction bases outside the gene matches: 6. The CDR3 DNA reads TGTGCCAGCTCACTACAGGGGCAGAACAATCAGCCCCAGCATTTT. This encodes CASSLQGQNNQPQHF. Drawing the rest from reference TRBV18 and TRBJ1-5, the complete variable domain is NAGVMQNPRHLVRRRGQEARLRCSPMKGHSHVYWYRQLPEEGLKFMVYLQKENIIDESGMPKERFSAEFPKEGPSILRIQQVVRGDSAAYFCASSLQGQNNQPQHFGDGTRLSIL.

The DNA for the CDR3 is TGTGCCAGCAGTCGTGCAGGCTCAGGAGGCTACACCTTC. It specifies CASSRAGSGGYTF. This rearrangement joins TRBV6-5 to TRBJ1-2; no clear D gene. The CDR3 covers 13 residues. Deletions cut 5 bases from V and 8 bases from J, with 15 bases between. The germline CDR1 and CDR2 sequences are MNHEY and SVGAGI.

This CDR3 is CSVAWAGRAAYNEQFF. CDR3 sequence (DNA): TGCAGCGTTGCATGGGCTGGGAGGGCCGCCTACAATGAGCAGTTCTTC. The chain couples TRBV29-1 to TRBJ2-1; TRBD2 agrees at 7 bases. V dropped 4 bases and J dropped 2; count of bases not matched to a gene: 11. The CDR3 length is 16 residues. Looked up from germline, CDR1 is SQVTM and CDR2 is ANQGSEA.

This clone was recorded once. The chain couples TRBV3-1 (or the pseudogene TRBV3-2) to TRBJ1-3, with a possible D match to TRBD1 (6 bases). Germline V lookup: CDR1 LGHDT, CDR2 YNNKEL (reference sequence). V was pared by 3 bases and J by 0 bases, with 24 bases between. CDR3 length: 20 amino acids. In DNA form, the CDR3 reads TGTGCCAGCAGCCAGGACAGAGTGGGGGCAGGGCGGACCTCTGGAAACACCATATATTTT. It translates to CASSQDRVGAGRTSGNTIYF.

The rearrangement joins TRBV5-1 to TRBJ2-1, with TRBD2 identical over 8 bases. Germline assignment: CDR1 SGHRS and CDR2 YFSETQ. This CDR3 has 17 residues. The V and J ends lost 0 bases and 7 bases, in that order; junction bases with no gene match: 12. In DNA form, the CDR3 reads TGCGCCAGCAGCTTGGTCCCGGGAGCGGGAGAAGGTAATGAGCAGTTCTTC. Protein sequence: CASSLVPGAGEGNEQFF.

V usage is TRBV7-6 and J usage is TRBJ1-6; D might be TRBD1 (6 bases). Germline lookup yields CDR1 SGHVS and CDR2 FNYEAQ. The CDR3 contains 17 residues. Trimming removed 0 bases at V and 7 bases at J, with 16 bases between. CDR3 nucleotide sequence: TGTGCCAGCAGCTTAGCCGGTCGACAGGCTCTCAATTCACCCCTCCACTTT. This gives the protein CASSLAGRQALNSPLHF.

The genes are TRBV20-1 and TRBJ2-5; possibly TRBD1 for D (6 bases). Germline V gives CDR1 DFQATT, CDR2 SNEGSKA (reference sequence). This CDR3 comprises 11 residues. Trimming removed 8 bases from V and 2 bases from J, with 9 bases in between. CDR3 DNA: TGCAGTATGACAGGACAAGAGACCCAGTACTTC. Translating it yields CSMTGQETQYF.

The gene calls are TRBV13 and TRBJ1-4; 9 nucleotides match TRBD1. J was trimmed by 5 bases and V by 5 bases; bases with no gene match: 12. This CDR3 region has 17 residues. The germline V gene has CDR1 PRHDT and CDR2 FYEKMQ (reference sequence). The CDR3 spells CASSAGQGRINNEKLFF. CDR3 DNA: TGTGCCAGCAGCGCCGGACAGGGGAGAATTAACAATGAAAAACTGTTTTTT.

In nucleotides, the CDR3 is TGCAGCGTTCTACTAGCGGGAGAGACCTACGAGCAGTACTTC. Translated, it gives CSVLLAGETYEQYF. This chain uses TRBV29-1 with TRBJ2-7; 11 nucleotides align to TRBD2. CDR1 and CDR2 from the germline V gene are SQVTM and ANQGSEA. V lost 5 bases and J lost 2; bases outside the gene matches: 5. The CDR3 length is 14 residues.

The chain joins TRBV2 to TRBJ1-5; TRBD1 might be the D (6 bases). The CDR3 totals 14 residues. Per germline, CDR1 SNHLY and CDR2 FYNNEI. Between the trimmed V and J ends, which lost 6 bases and 1 base, there was a span of 10 bases. For the CDR3, the DNA is TGTGCCAGCAGGGGAGGGGGGAGCAATCAGCCCCAGCATTTT. Amino acid sequence: CASRGGGSNQPQHF.

V gene TRBV15 combines with J gene TRBJ2-7; D might be TRBD2 (5 bases). The CDR3 is 14 residues long. Germline loops: CDR1 LNHNV, CDR2 YYDKDF (reference sequence). Trimming removed 3 bases from V and 3 bases from J, with 12 bases in between. Here the CDR3 reads CATSRGSEYYEQYF. The CDR3, as DNA: TGTGCCACCAGCAGGGGTAGCGAATACTACGAGCAGTACTTC.

This clone was seen just once. The chain links TRBV10-3 to TRBJ1-5, with D tentatively TRBD1 (5 bases). V dropped 3 bases and J dropped 6 bases, with 12 bases sitting between them. CDR3 length equals 14 residues. Germline V CDR1 and CDR2: ENHRY, SYGVKD. CDR3 region: CAISESSGFQPQHF. The CDR3 nucleotides read TGTGCCATCAGTGAATCGTCAGGGTTTCAGCCCCAGCATTTT.

The V gene is TRBV28, the J gene TRBJ2-4; TRBD1 aligns across 9 bases. J gave up 2 bases and V 1 base, and 9 bases lay outside the gene matches. This CDR3 region has 18 residues. From germline, CDR1 is MDHEN and CDR2 SYDVKM. The CDR3 is CASSLFPTGGSTKNIQYF. The CDR3 DNA is TGTGCCAGCAGTTTATTCCCTACAGGGGGCTCAACCAAAAACATTCAGTACTTC.

The chain carries TRBV3-1 (or the pseudogene TRBV3-2) and TRBJ1-4, with D unclear. Looked up from germline, CDR1 is LGHDT and CDR2 is YNNKEL (reference sequence). This CDR3 contains 13 residues. V was cut by 6 bases and J by 7 bases, with 12 bases left in between. The CDR3 reads CASSRPRGEKLFF. The CDR3 DNA is TGTGCCAGCAGTCGCCCAAGAGGTGAAAAACTGTTTTTT.

The V and J genes are TRBV9 and TRBJ1-1; 8 bases agree with TRBD1. J was trimmed by 4 bases and V by 1 base; bases with no gene match: 3. Per germline, CDR1 SGDLS and CDR2 YYNGEE. The CDR3 totals 14 residues. CDR3 coding DNA: TGTGCCAGCAGCGTACAGGGGGCGGGCACTGAAGCTTTCTTT. Translation gives CASSVQGAGTEAFF.

The chain carries TRBV2 and TRBJ1-1, with D unresolved. In germline, CDR1 is SNHLY, CDR2 FYNNEI. Trimming shortened V by 8 bases and J by 4 bases, and 20 bases separated the two germline ends. CDR3 length: 15 amino acids. The CDR3 here is CASYVSSTSPTEAFF. The CDR3 coding sequence is TGTGCCAGCTACGTTTCCTCTACCAGTCCCACTGAAGCTTTCTTT.

This clone turned up a few times. V and J are TRBV18 and TRBJ2-1; 7 bases are shared with TRBD2. V dropped 1 base and J dropped 7; count of bases not matched to a gene: 10. In germline, CDR1 is KGHSH, CDR2 LQKENI. CDR3 size: 16 residues. The CDR3 bases are TGTGCCAGCTCACCACTCTTGAGCGGGATGGGGAATGAGCAGTTCTTC. It encodes CASSPLLSGMGNEQFF.

The chain employs TRBV25-1 and TRBJ1-1, with no clear D. V lost 5 bases and J 1 base, leaving 8 bases between the germline ends. This CDR3 is built from 13 residues. Germline V gene lookup returns CDR1 MGHDK and CDR2 SYGVNS. The CDR3 DNA reads as TGTGCCAGCAGTCCATTCCAGAACACTGAAGCTTTCTTT. Its protein product is CASSPFQNTEAFF.

The rearrangement joins TRBV11-2 to TRBJ2-1; D gene unclear. Per germline, CDR1 SGHAT and CDR2 FQNNGV. This CDR3 has 13 residues. The ends were cut back, 2 bases at V and 7 bases at J, with 9 bases in the middle. The CDR3 coding sequence is TGTGCCAGCAGCTTATCATGGGGTAATGAGCAGTTCTTC. Translated, it gives CASSLSWGNEQFF.

The chain recombines TRBV27 with TRBJ1-1, with TRBD1 identical over 7 bases. Germline-derived CDR1 and CDR2 are MNHEY and SMNVEV (reference sequence). The CDR3 length is 12 residues. The J segment lost 4 bases and the V segment lost 7 bases, leaving 3 bases of the junction unmatched. CDR3 in DNA: TGTGCCAGCATGCAGGGGGGCACTGAAGCTTTCTTT. Its protein product is CASMQGGTEAFF.